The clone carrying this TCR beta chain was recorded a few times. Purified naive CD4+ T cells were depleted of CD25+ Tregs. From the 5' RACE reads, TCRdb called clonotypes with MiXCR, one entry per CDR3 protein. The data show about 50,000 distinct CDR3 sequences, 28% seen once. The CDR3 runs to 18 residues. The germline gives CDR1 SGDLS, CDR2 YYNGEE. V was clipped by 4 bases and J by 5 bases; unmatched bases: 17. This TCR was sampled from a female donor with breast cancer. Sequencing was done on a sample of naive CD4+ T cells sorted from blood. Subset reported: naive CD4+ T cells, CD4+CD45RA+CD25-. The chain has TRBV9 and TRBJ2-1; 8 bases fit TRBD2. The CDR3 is CASSKSGGVAGADNEQFF. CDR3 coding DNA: TGTGCCAGCAGCAAATCGGGGGGGGTGGCCGGGGCAGACAATGAGCAGTTCTTC.